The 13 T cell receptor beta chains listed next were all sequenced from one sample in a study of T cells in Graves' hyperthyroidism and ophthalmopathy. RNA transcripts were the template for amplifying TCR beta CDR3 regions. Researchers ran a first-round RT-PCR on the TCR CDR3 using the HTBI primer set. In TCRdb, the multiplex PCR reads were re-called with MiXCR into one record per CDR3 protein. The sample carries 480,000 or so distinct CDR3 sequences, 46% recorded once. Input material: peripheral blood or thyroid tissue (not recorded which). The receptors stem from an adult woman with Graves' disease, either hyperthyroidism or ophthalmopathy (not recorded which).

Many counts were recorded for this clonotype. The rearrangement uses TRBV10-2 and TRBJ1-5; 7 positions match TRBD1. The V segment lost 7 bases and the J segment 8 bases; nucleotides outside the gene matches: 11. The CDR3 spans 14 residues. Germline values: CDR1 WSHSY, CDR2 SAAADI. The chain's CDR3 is CASIDGAGGEPQHF. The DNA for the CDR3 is TGCGCCAGCATCGATGGGGCAGGGGGAGAGCCCCAGCATTTT.

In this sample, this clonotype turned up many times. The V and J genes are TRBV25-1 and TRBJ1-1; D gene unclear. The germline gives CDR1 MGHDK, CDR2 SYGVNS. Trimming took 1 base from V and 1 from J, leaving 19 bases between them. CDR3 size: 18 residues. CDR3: CASSECVGIIRKNTEAFF. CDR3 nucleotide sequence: TGTGCCAGCAGTGAATGCGTCGGTATAATTAGAAAGAACACTGAAGCTTTCTTT.

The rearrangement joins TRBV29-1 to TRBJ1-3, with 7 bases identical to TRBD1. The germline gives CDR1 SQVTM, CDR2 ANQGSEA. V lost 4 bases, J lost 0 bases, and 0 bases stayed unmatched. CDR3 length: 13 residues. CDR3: CSVAGGSGNTIYF. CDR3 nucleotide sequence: TGCAGCGTTGCAGGGGGCTCTGGAAACACCATATATTTT. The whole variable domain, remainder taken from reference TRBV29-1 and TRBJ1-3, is SAVISQKPSRDICQRGTSLTIQCQVDSQVTMMFWYRQQPGQSLTLIATANQGSEATYESGFVIDKFPISRPNLTFSTLTVSNMSPEDSSIYLCSVAGGSGNTIYFGEGSWLTVV.

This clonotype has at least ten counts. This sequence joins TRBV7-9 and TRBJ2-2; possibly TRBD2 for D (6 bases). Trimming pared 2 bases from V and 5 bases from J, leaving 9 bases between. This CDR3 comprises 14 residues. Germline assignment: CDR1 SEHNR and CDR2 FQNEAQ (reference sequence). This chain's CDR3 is CASSLIGGTGELFF. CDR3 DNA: TGTGCCAGCAGCTTAATCGGGGGTACCGGGGAGCTGTTTTTT.

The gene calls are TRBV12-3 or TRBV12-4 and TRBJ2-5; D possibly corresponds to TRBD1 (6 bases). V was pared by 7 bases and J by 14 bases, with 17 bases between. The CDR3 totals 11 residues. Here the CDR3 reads CASNAGERSYF. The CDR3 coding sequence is TGTGCCAGCAATGCAGGGGAAAGAAGCTACTTC.

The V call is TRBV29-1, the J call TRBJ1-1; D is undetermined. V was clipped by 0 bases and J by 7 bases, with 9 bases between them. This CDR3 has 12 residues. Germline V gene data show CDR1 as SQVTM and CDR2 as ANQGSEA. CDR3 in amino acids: CSVEDRGVEAFF. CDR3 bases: TGCAGCGTTGAAGATCGTGGAGTTGAAGCTTTCTTT.

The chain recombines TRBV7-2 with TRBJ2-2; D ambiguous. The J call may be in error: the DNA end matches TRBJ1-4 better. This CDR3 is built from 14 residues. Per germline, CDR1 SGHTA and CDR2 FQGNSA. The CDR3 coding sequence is TGTGCCAGCAAGCTGGCCGGGAAGAATGAAAAACTGTTTTTT. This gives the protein CASKLAGKNEKLFF.

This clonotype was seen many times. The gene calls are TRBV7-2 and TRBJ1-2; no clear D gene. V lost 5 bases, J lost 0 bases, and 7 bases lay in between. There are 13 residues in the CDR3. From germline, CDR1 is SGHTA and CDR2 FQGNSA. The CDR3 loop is CASSAGANYGYTF. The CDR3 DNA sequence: TGTGCCAGCAGCGCCGGAGCTAACTATGGCTACACCTTC.

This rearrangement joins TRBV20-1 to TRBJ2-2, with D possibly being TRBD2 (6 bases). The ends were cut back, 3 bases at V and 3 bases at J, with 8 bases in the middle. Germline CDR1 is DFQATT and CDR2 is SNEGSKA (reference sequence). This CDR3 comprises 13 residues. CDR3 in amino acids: CSASGRDTGELFF. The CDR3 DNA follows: TGCAGTGCTAGCGGGAGAGACACCGGGGAGCTGTTTTTT.

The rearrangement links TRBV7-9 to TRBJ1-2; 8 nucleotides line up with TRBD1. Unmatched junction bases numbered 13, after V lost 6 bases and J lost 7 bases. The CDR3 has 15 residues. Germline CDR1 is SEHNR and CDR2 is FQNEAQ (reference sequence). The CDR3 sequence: CASRSGQGWSSGYTF. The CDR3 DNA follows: TGTGCCAGCAGATCAGGACAGGGCTGGAGCAGTGGCTACACCTTC.

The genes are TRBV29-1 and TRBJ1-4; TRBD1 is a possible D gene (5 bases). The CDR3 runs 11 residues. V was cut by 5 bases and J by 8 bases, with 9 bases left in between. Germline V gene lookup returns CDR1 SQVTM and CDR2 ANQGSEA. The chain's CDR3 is CSVKGDEKLFF. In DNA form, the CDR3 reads TGCAGCGTTAAAGGGGACGAAAAACTGTTTTTT.

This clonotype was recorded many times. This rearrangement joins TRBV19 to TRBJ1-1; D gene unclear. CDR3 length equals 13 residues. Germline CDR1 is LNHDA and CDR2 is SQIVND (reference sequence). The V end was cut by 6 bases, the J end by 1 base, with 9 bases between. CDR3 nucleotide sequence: TGTGCCAGTAGGAAAATAGAGAACACTGAAGCTTTCTTT. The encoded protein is CASRKIENTEAFF.

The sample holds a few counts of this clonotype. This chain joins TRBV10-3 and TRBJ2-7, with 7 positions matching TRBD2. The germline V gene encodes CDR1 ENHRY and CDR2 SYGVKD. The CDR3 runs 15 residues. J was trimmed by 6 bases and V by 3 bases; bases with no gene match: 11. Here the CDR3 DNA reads TGTGCCATCAGTGATGGGAGGGCCTCATTTTCCGAGCAGTACTTC. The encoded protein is CAISDGRASFSEQYF.